This is a list of T cell receptor beta chains from one sample in a study of T cell responses to AZD1222 COVID-19 vaccine. The repertoire was sequenced with immunoSEQ multiplex PCR; TCRdb's copy has only in-frame clones and lacks some. Of about 120,000 clones listed, 70% to 90% were seen once; the top ten hold roughly 2.3%. Sequenced here: peripheral blood, sampled on day 0 of AZD1222 vaccination. All receptors come from an adult in good health. Both conserved end residues are part of each CDR3. Each record gives: clone size, J gene, V gene, D gene, CDR3 protein, CDR3 DNA. D genes are given only for firm matches. Only part of the rows carry a size: once, few, many, or a class if the clone is expanded.

>.|TRBJ2-3|TRBV18|.
CASSPQSDTQYF
TGTGCCAGCTCACCACAGTCAGATACGCAGTATTTT
>.|TRBJ1-1|TRBV5-8|.
CASSLGQRMNTEAFF
TGTGCCAGCAGCTTGGGACAGCGTATGAACACTGAAGCTTTCTTT
>few|TRBJ1-2|TRBV5-1|.
CASTEVSGYGYTF
TGCGCCAGCACTGAGGTCTCTGGGTATGGCTACACCTTC
>.|TRBJ1-1|TRBV28|.
CASSNGGDAEAFF
TGTGCCAGCTCTAATGGCGGGGACGCTGAAGCTTTCTTT
>.|TRBJ2-1|TRBV5-1|.
CASSGHRQGGSNEQFF
TGCGCCAGCAGCGGACACCGACAGGGAGGGTCCAATGAGCAGTTCTTC
>.|TRBJ2-7|TRBV7-2|.
CASSPRVRYEQYF
TGTGCCAGCAGCCCGCGGGTCCGATACGAGCAGTACTTC
>.|TRBJ2-7|TRBV5-4|TRBD2
CASSFGLAGTYEQYF
TGTGCCAGCAGCTTCGGACTAGCGGGAACCTACGAGCAGTACTTC
>.|TRBJ2-1|TRBV28|.
CASSSLQGTRNEQFF
TGTGCCAGCAGCTCCCTACAGGGGACTCGGAATGAGCAGTTCTTC
>once|TRBJ1-2|TRBV12-3/TRBV12-4|.
CASTTPGYGYTF
TGTGCCAGCACAACCCCGGGCTATGGCTACACCTTC
>.|TRBJ2-5|TRBV19|.
CASSIKGETQYF
TGTGCCAGTAGTATAAAGGGGGAGACCCAGTACTTC
>.|TRBJ1-5|TRBV30|.
CAWSPTDREPQHF
TGTGCCTGGAGTCCTACGGACCGGGAGCCCCAGCATTTT
>.|TRBJ1-3|TRBV5-4|.
CASSLAGAGNTIYF
TGTGCCAGCAGCTTGGCAGGGGCTGGAAACACCATATATTTT
>once|TRBJ1-1|TRBV5-1|TRBD1
CASSWGQGAAAEAFF
TGCGCCAGCAGCTGGGGACAGGGGGCCGCGGCTGAAGCTTTCTTT
>.|TRBJ1-1|TRBV9|.
CASSVGGRGNTEAFF
TGTGCCAGCAGCGTAGGGGGGCGAGGGAACACTGAAGCTTTCTTT
>.|TRBJ2-5|TRBV30|TRBD2
CACSGSLGETQYF
TGTGCCTGCAGCGGGAGTCTTGGAGAGACCCAGTACTTC
>.|TRBJ2-7|TRBV2|.
CASSEPFVVEQYF
TGTGCCAGCAGTGAGCCTTTCGTCGTCGAGCAGTACTTC
>once|TRBJ1-5|TRBV28|TRBD1
CASSLMGQKPYQPQHF
TGTGCCAGCAGTTTAATGGGACAGAAACCCTATCAGCCCCAGCATTTT
>.|TRBJ2-7|TRBV27|TRBD2
CASSFREGYEQYF
TGTGCCAGCAGTTTCCGGGAGGGGTACGAGCAGTACTTC
>.|TRBJ2-3|TRBV11-3|.
CASSLGNRPTDTQYF
TGTGCCAGCAGCTTAGGTAACAGGCCCACAGATACGCAGTATTTT
>.|TRBJ2-7|TRBV27|TRBD2
CASSFASGPYEQYF
TGTGCCAGCAGTTTTGCTAGCGGCCCCTACGAGCAGTACTTC
>.|TRBJ1-4|TRBV21-1|.
CASSYADRENEKLFF
TGTGCCAGCAGCTATGCCGACAGGGAGAATGAAAAACTGTTTTTT
>once|TRBJ1-2|TRBV9|TRBD1
CASSSHGPQGTIGYTF
TGTGCCAGCAGCTCCCACGGACCACAGGGGACGATTGGCTACACCTTC
>.|TRBJ1-2|TRBV20-1|TRBD1
CSASSGQKGSSISF
TGCAGTGCTAGTTCGGGACAGAAGGGGAGTAGTATCTCCTTC
>.|TRBJ2-7|TRBV28|.
CASSQGASREQYF
TGTGCCAGCAGCCAAGGGGCTAGTCGCGAGCAGTACTTC
>.|TRBJ1-2|TRBV5-1|.
CASSLEGINYGYTF
TGCGCCAGCAGCTTGGAGGGCATAAACTATGGCTACACCTTC
>.|TRBJ2-5|TRBV5-1|TRBD2
CASSLAGASGSKETQYF
TGCGCCAGCAGCTTGGCCGGGGCTAGCGGGAGTAAAGAGACCCAGTACTTC
>.|TRBJ2-3|TRBV11-3|TRBD2
CASSSGLAGNTDTQYF
TGTGCCAGCAGCTCCGGACTAGCGGGGAACACAGATACGCAGTATTTT
>.|TRBJ1-2|TRBV27|.
CASSLFSGTNYGYTF
TGTGCCAGCAGTTTATTTTCAGGGACTAACTATGGCTACACCTTC
>.|TRBJ1-2|TRBV7-3|TRBD1
CASSQRTGWGYTF
TGTGCCAGCAGCCAAAGGACAGGGTGGGGCTACACCTTC
>few|TRBJ1-1|TRBV25-1|.
CASSESGRRTEAFF
TGTGCCAGCAGTGAATCTGGCCGGCGGACTGAAGCTTTCTTT
>.|TRBJ2-1|TRBV28|.
CASSLTRDRVF
TGTGCCAGCAGTTTAACCAGGGATCGGGTCTTC
>.|TRBJ1-4|TRBV12-3/TRBV12-4|.
CASGQANEKLFF
TGTGCCAGCGGGCAGGCTAATGAAAAACTGTTTTTT
>.|TRBJ1-5|TRBV7-2|TRBD1
CASSLAWTGASNQPQHF
TGTGCCAGCAGCTTAGCTTGGACAGGGGCGAGCAATCAGCCCCAGCATTTT
>.|TRBJ2-3|TRBV2|TRBD1
CASSARTGPTDTQYF
TGTGCCAGCAGTGCCCGGACAGGGCCCACAGATACGCAGTATTTT
>.|TRBJ1-2|TRBV5-4|.
CASSISRTFTGQEYYGYTF
TGTGCCAGCAGCATATCCCGGACTTTTACAGGGCAGGAGTACTATGGCTACACCTTC
>.|TRBJ2-2|TRBV10-3|TRBD1
CAISEWGTGGANTGELFF
TGTGCCATCAGTGAGTGGGGGACAGGGGGAGCGAACACCGGGGAGCTGTTTTTT
>.|TRBJ1-1|TRBV29-1|.
CSVAVRENTEAFF
TGCAGCGTTGCCGTAAGGGAGAACACTGAAGCTTTCTTT
>.|TRBJ1-5|TRBV19|.
CASSKGGVQPQHF
TGTGCCAGTAGTAAGGGCGGGGTTCAGCCCCAGCATTTT
>few|TRBJ2-7|TRBV28|TRBD2
CASSLGGRYEQYF
TGTGCCAGCAGTTTAGGCGGGAGATACGAGCAGTACTTC
>.|TRBJ1-6|TRBV6-5|.
CASSLMGNSPLHF
TGTGCCAGCAGTCTGATGGGCAATTCACCCCTCCACTTT
>.|TRBJ1-6|TRBV11-3|.
CASSFTKGNSPLHF
TGTGCCAGCAGCTTCACAAAGGGTAATTCACCCCTCCACTTT
>.|TRBJ2-2|TRBV6-5|TRBD1
CASSHRDSHTGELFF
TGTGCCAGCAGCCATAGGGACAGCCACACCGGGGAGCTGTTTTTT
>.|TRBJ2-7|TRBV7-9|TRBD1
CASSSGTGYHEQYF
TGTGCCAGCAGCTCCGGGACAGGGTACCACGAGCAGTACTTC
>.|TRBJ2-3|TRBV10-2|TRBD2
CASEPPSGSPPDTQYF
TGCGCCAGCGAGCCCCCTAGCGGGAGTCCTCCAGATACGCAGTATTTT
>.|TRBJ2-7|TRBV10-1|TRBD1
CASSGGPHEQGSYEQYF
TGCGCCAGCAGTGGGGGCCCCCACGAACAGGGGTCCTACGAGCAGTACTTC
>.|TRBJ1-5|TRBV2|.
CASRLPSGSLGNQPQHF
TGTGCCAGCAGACTCCCCTCGGGCAGCTTGGGCAATCAGCCCCAGCATTTT
>.|TRBJ2-7|TRBV9|.
CASSPSGADYEQYF
TGTGCCAGCAGCCCTTCCGGGGCCGACTACGAGCAGTACTTC
>.|TRBJ1-1|TRBV19|TRBD1
CASSPGQGVGEAFF
TGTGCCAGTAGCCCAGGACAGGGGGTCGGAGAAGCTTTCTTT
>.|TRBJ1-4|TRBV19|.
CASTGGAYEKLFF
TGTGCCAGTACGGGGGGAGCCTATGAAAAACTGTTTTTT
>.|TRBJ1-5|TRBV6-5|.
CASTPGTDSNQPQHF
TGTGCCAGCACACCCGGAACAGATAGCAATCAGCCCCAGCATTTT
>.|TRBJ1-5|TRBV19|TRBD1
CASSIYGQGGQPQHF
TGTGCCAGTAGTATTTACGGACAGGGCGGTCAGCCCCAGCATTTT
>.|TRBJ2-1|TRBV5-1|TRBD2
CASSPDSGTSYNEQFF
TGCGCCAGCAGCCCCGATAGCGGGACCTCCTACAATGAGCAGTTCTTC